The 4 T cell receptor beta chains presented below share a single source sample, sequenced in a study of T cell responses to AZD1222 COVID-19 vaccine. The assay was immunoSEQ multiplex PCR, and TCRdb's table has in-frame clones only and misses some. Among about 83,000 clones, 80% to 95% were seen once, and the ten largest hold 28%. The specimen comprised peripheral blood, sampled 28 days after the second AZD1222 dose. These receptors originate from an adult who received the AZD1222 COVID-19 vaccine.

This chain links TRBV5-1 with TRBJ2-6, with D possibly being TRBD1 (5 bases). Looked up from germline, CDR1 is SGHRS and CDR2 is YFSETQ. The CDR3 extends over 16 amino acids. Trimming cost V 1 base and J 1 base, with 9 bases left between them. As DNA, the CDR3 is TGCGCCAGCAGCTTGCAGGGCACGTCTGGGGCCAACGTCCTGACTTTC. This sequence encodes CASSLQGTSGANVLTF.

The genes are TRBV5-1 and TRBJ1-4, with D uncertain. CDR1 SGHRS and CDR2 YFSETQ come from the germline V gene. The CDR3 extends over 15 amino acids. V lost 1 base, J lost 0 bases, and 7 bases lay in between. The CDR3 DNA sequence: TGCGCCAGCAGCTTGCTTACGACAACTAATGAAAAACTGTTTTTT. This codes for CASSLLTTTNEKLFF.

The rearrangement uses TRBV29-1 and TRBJ1-2; D unresolved. Deletions cut 7 bases from V and 2 bases from J, with 14 bases between. Germline CDR1 is SQVTM and CDR2 is ANQGSEA. This CDR3 is 13 amino acids long. CDR3 protein: CSAMTTGNYGYTF. The CDR3 DNA reads TGCAGCGCGATGACGACGGGGAACTATGGCTACACCTTC.

The chain uses TRBV30 and TRBJ2-7; TRBD2 might be the D (6 bases). V lost 5 bases, J lost 4 bases, and 6 bases lay in between. This CDR3 has 10 residues. In germline, CDR1 is GTSNPN, CDR2 SVGIG (reference sequence). The CDR3 protein is CAWGGYEQYF. In nucleotides, the CDR3 is TGTGCCTGGGGAGGGTACGAGCAGTACTTC. Complete variable domain (other parts from reference TRBV30 and TRBJ2-7): SQTIHQWPATLVQPVGSPLSLECTVEGTSNPNLYWYRQAAGRGLQLLFYSVGIGQISSEVPQNLSASRPQDRQFILSSKKLLLSDSGFYLCAWGGYEQYFGPGTRLTVT.